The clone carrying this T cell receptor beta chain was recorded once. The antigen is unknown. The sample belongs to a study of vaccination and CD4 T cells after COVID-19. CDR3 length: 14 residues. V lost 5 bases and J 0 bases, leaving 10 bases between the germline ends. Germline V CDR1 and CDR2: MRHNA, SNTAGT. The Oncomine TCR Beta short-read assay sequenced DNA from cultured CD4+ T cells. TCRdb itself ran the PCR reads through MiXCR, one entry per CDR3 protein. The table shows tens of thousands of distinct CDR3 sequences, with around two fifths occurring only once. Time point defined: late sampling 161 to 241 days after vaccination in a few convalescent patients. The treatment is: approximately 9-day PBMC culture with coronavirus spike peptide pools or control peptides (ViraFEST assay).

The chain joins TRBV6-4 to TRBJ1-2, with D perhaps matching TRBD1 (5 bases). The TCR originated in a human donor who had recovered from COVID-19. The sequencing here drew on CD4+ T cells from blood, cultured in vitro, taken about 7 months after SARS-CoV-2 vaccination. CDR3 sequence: CASSPGTANYGYTF. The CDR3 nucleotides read TGTGCCAGCAGTCCGGGGACGGCTAACTATGGCTACACCTTC.